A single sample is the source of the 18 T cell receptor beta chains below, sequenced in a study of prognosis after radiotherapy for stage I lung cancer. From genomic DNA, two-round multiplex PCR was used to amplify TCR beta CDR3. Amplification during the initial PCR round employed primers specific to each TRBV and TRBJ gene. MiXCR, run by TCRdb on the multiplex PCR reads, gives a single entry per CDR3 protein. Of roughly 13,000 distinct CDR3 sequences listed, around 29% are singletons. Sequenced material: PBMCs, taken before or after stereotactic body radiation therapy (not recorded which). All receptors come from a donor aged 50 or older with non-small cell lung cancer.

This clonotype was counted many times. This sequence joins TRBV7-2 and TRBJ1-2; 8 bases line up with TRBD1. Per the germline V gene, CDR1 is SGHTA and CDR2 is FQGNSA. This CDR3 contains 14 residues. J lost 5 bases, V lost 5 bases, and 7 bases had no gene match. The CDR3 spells CASSPSRTGYGYTF. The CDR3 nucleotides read TGTGCCAGCAGCCCCTCCAGGACAGGGTATGGCTACACCTTC.

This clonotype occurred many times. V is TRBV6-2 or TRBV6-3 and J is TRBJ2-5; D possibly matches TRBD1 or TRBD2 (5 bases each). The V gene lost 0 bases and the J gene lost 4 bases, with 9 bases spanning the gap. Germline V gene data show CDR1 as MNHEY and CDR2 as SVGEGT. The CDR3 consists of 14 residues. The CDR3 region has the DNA TGTGCCAGCAGTTACTCCCGGGGCACAGAGACCCAGTACTTC. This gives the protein CASSYSRGTETQYF.

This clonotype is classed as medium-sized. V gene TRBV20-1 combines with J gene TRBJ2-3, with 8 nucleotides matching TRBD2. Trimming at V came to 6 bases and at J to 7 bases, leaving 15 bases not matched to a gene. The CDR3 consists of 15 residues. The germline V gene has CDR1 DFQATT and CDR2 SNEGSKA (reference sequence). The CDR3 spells CSAPISGAPRNTQYF. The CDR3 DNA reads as TGCAGTGCACCAATTAGCGGGGCCCCTAGGAATACGCAGTATTTT.

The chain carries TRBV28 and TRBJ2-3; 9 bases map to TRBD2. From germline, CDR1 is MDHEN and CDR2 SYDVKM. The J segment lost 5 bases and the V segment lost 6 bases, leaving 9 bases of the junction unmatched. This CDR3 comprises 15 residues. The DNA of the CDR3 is TGTGCCAGCAGCTCCCGCGCGGGAGGGAAAGATACGCAGTATTTT. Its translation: CASSSRAGGKDTQYF.

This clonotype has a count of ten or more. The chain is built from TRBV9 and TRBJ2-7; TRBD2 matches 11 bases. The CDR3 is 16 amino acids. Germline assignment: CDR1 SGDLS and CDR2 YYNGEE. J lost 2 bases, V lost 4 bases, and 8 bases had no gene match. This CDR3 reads CASSLLAGAYTYEQYF. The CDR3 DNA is TGTGCCAGCAGCTTACTAGCGGGAGCGTACACCTACGAGCAGTACTTC.

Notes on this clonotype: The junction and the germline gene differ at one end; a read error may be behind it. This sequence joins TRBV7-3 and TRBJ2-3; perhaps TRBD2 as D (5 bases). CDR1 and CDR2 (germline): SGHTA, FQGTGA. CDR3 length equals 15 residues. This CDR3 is CASNLTGSGTDTQYF. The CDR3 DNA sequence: TGTGCCAGCAACTTAACGGGGTCAGGCACAGATACGCAGTATTTT.

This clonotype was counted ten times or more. The CDR3 loop reads CASSPRLNTEAFF. CDR3 nucleotide sequence: TGTGCCAGCAGCCCCCGGTTGAACACTGAAGCTTTCTTT. V gene TRBV14 combines with J gene TRBJ1-1, with D unclear. The germline V and J ends were trimmed by 4 bases and 0 bases, with 6 bases remaining between them. There are 13 residues in the CDR3. Germline V gene lookup returns CDR1 SGHDN and CDR2 FVKESK.

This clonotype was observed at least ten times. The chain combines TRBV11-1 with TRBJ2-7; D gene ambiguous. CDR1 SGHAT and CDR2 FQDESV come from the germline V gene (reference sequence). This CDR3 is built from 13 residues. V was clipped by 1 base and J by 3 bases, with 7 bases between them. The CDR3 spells CASSLDRGYEQYF. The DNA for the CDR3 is TGTGCCAGCAGCTTAGACAGAGGCTACGAGCAGTACTTC.

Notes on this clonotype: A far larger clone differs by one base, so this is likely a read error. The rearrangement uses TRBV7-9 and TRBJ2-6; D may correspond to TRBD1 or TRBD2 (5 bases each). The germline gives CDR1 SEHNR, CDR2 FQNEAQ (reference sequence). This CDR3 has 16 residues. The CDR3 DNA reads TGTGCCAGCAGCTTAGTAGGGACGGCTGGGTCCAACGTCCTGACTTTC. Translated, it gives CASSLVGTAGSNVLTF.

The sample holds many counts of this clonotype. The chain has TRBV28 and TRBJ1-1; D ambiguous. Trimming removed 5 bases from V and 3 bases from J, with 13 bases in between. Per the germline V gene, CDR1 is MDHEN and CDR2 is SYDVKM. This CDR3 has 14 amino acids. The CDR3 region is CASSLGRPDTEAFF. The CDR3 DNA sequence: TGTGCCAGCAGTCTTGGACGGCCGGACACTGAAGCTTTCTTT. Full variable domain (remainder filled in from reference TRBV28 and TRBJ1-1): DVKVTQSSRYLVKRTGEKVFLECVQDMDHENMFWYRQDPGLGLRLIYFSYDVKMKEKGDIPEGYSVSREKKERFSLILESASTNQTSMYLCASSLGRPDTEAFFGQGTRLTVV.

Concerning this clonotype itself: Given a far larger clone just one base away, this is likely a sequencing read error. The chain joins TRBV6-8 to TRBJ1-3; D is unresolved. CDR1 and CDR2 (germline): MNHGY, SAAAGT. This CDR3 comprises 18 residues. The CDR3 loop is CASSDFLYGVSSGNTKYF. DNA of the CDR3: TGCGCCAGCAGTGACTTTCTATACGGGGTTAGCTCTGGAAACACCAAATATTTT.

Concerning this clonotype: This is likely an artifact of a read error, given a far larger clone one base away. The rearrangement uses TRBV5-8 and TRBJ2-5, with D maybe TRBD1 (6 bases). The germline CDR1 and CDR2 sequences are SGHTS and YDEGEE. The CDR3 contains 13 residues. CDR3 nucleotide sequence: TGTGCCAGCAGCTCTGACAGGCAAGGGACCAAGTACTTC. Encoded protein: CASSSDRQGTKYF. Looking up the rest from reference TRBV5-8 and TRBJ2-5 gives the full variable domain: EAGVTQSPTHLIKTRGQQATLRCSPISGHTSVYWYQQALGLGLQFLLWYDEGEERNRGNFPPRFSGRQFPNYSSELNVNALELEDSALYLCASSSDRQGTKYFGPGTRLLVL.

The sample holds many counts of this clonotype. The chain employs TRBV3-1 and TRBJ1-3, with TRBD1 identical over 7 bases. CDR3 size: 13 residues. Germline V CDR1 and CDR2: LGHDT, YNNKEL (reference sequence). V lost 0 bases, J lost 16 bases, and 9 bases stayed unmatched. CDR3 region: CASSQDRRGTFYF. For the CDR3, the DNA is TGTGCCAGCAGCCAAGATCGCAGGGGGACCTTCTATTTT. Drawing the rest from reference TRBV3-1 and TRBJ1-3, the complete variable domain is DTAVSQTPKYLVTQMGNDKSIKCEQNLGHDTMYWYKQDSKKFLKIMFSYNNKELIINETVPNRFSPKSPDKAHLNLHINSLELGDSAVYFCASSQDRRGTFYFGEGSWLTVV.

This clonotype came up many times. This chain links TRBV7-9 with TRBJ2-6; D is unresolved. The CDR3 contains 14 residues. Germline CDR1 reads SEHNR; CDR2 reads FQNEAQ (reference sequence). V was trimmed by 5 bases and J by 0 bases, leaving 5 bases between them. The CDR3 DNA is TGTGCCAGCAGCCCGGTCTCTGGGGCCAACGTCCTGACTTTC. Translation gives CASSPVSGANVLTF.

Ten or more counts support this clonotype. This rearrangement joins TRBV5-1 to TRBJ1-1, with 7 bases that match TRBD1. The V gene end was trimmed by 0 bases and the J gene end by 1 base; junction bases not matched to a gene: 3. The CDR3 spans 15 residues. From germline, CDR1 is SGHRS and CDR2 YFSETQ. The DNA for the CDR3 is TGCGCCAGCAGCTTGGTAGGGACAGCGAACACTGAAGCTTTCTTT. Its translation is CASSLVGTANTEAFF.

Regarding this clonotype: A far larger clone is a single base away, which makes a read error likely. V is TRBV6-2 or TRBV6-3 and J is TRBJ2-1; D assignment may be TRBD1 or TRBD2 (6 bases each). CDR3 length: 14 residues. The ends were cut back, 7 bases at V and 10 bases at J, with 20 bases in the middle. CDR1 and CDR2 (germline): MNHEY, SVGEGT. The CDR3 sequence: CASKLTGRSYEQFF. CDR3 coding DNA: TGTGCCAGCAAACTCACAGGGAGGTCCTACGAGCAGTTCTTC.

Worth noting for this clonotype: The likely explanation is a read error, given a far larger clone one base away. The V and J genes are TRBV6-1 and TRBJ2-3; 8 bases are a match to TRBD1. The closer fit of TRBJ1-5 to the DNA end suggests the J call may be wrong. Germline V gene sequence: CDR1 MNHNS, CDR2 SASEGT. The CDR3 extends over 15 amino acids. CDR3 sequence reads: CASSFQGQATDTQHF. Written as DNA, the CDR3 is TGTGCCAGCAGTTTTCAGGGACAGGCCACAGATACGCAGCATTTT.

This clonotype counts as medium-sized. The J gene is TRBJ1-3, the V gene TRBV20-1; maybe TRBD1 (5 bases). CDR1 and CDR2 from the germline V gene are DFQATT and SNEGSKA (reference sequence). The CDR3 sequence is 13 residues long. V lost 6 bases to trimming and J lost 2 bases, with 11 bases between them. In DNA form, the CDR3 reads TGCAGTGCCCCAACAGGAGCTGGAAACACCATATATTTT. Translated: CSAPTGAGNTIYF.